This passage covers 20 T cell receptor beta chains from one sample sequenced in a study of T cell responses to AZD1222 COVID-19 vaccine. TCRdb's copy holds only in-frame clones and misses some; the assay was immunoSEQ multiplex PCR. The sample holds around 59,000 clones, roughly nine tenths seen once. The sample was peripheral blood, taken 28 days after the second AZD1222 dose. The receptors stem from an adult who received the AZD1222 COVID-19 vaccine.

This rearrangement joins TRBV27 to TRBJ2-3; 12 bases fit TRBD2. Losses at the gene ends were 4 bases for V and 4 bases for J; bases not matched to a gene: 9. Germline V CDR1 and CDR2: MNHEY, SMNVEV (reference sequence). The CDR3 loop spans 17 amino acids. In DNA, the CDR3 is TGTGCCAGCAGTTCTCCCCGGACTAGCGGGAACGCAGATACGCAGTATTTT. Translated, it gives CASSSPRTSGNADTQYF.

The chain's CDR3 is CASSIEGGYTEAFF. DNA for the CDR3: TGTGCCAGTAGTATAGAAGGCGGGTACACTGAAGCTTTCTTT. The rearrangement uses TRBV19 and TRBJ1-1, with no clear D. The CDR3 has 14 residues. The V gene lost 0 bases and the J gene lost 3 bases, with 8 bases spanning the gap. CDR1 LNHDA and CDR2 SQIVND come from the germline V gene (reference sequence).

This rearrangement joins TRBV4-1 to TRBJ1-5; 12 positions agree with TRBD1. Looked up from germline, CDR1 is MGHRA and CDR2 is YSYEKL. J was trimmed by 2 bases and V by 0 bases; bases with no gene match: 2. The CDR3 loop spans 17 amino acids. CDR3 in DNA: TGCGCCAGCAGCCAAGAGGGGACAGGGGGCGGCAATCAGCCCCAGCATTTT. Its translation: CASSQEGTGGGNQPQHF.

The chain has TRBV4-1 and TRBJ2-5; D may be TRBD1 or TRBD2 (5 bases each). CDR1 MGHRA and CDR2 YSYEKL come from the germline V gene. V lost 1 base, J lost 5 bases, and 17 bases lay in between. CDR3 length: 16 amino acids. The CDR3 DNA reads as TGCGCCAGCAGCCAAGCTCGGGACCTCCGCGGGGAGACCCAGTACTTC. Its translation is CASSQARDLRGETQYF.

This rearrangement joins TRBV4-1 to TRBJ1-2; D is undetermined. In germline, CDR1 is MGHRA, CDR2 YSYEKL. The CDR3 has 12 residues. The V gene lost 0 bases and the J gene lost 6 bases, with 5 bases spanning the gap. The CDR3 region is CASSQEQHGYTF. CDR3 in DNA: TGCGCCAGCAGCCAAGAACAGCATGGCTACACCTTC.

The gene calls are TRBV6-4 and TRBJ1-4; D remains unclear. The V and J ends lost 4 bases and 8 bases respectively, with 11 bases between them. The CDR3 consists of 13 residues. CDR1 is MRHNA, CDR2 SNTAGT, per germline. As DNA, the CDR3 is TGTGCCAGCAGTGGAAAGGGTGGAGAAAAACTGTTTTTT. As protein: CASSGKGGEKLFF.

The rearrangement uses TRBV10-3 and TRBJ2-7; maybe TRBD1 (6 bases). The V end was cut by 0 bases, the J end by 1 base, with 10 bases between. Per the germline V gene, CDR1 is ENHRY and CDR2 is SYGVKD. The CDR3 covers 15 residues. The CDR3 sequence is CAISESKDSSYEQYF. In DNA form, the CDR3 reads TGTGCCATCAGTGAGTCCAAGGACAGTTCCTACGAGCAGTACTTC.

J is TRBJ2-7 and V is TRBV15, with unresolved D. The CDR3 consists of 13 residues. Germline V gives CDR1 LNHNV, CDR2 YYDKDF (reference sequence). V gave up 7 bases and J gave up 4 bases, with 14 bases separating them. The CDR3 DNA reads as TGTGCCACCACTACGACATCTTCGTACGAGCAGTACTTC. Translated: CATTTTSSYEQYF.

The chain has TRBV4-1 and TRBJ2-3, with 11 bases identical to TRBD2. This CDR3 contains 16 residues. Per the germline V gene, CDR1 is MGHRA and CDR2 is YSYEKL. The V gene end was trimmed by 6 bases and the J gene end by 0 bases; junction bases not matched to a gene: 5. CDR3 residues: CASRHLAGGSTDTQYF. CDR3 DNA: TGCGCCAGCAGGCACCTAGCGGGGGGAAGCACAGATACGCAGTATTTT.

This chain uses TRBV15 with TRBJ2-3, with D uncertain. Trimming cost V 0 bases and J 4 bases, with 8 bases left between them. Germline values: CDR1 LNHNV, CDR2 YYDKDF (reference sequence). The CDR3 runs to 14 residues. For the CDR3, the DNA is TGTGCCACCAGCAGAGATATCCAAGCAGATACGCAGTATTTT. This translates into CATSRDIQADTQYF.

The chain links TRBV19 to TRBJ1-6; 8 bases match TRBD1. CDR1 LNHDA and CDR2 SQIVND come from the germline V gene (reference sequence). Unmatched junction bases numbered 10, after V lost 3 bases and J lost 9 bases. This CDR3 contains 16 residues. CDR3 amino acids: CASSMRQGRRGSPLHF. The CDR3 coding sequence is TGTGCCAGTAGTATGCGACAGGGGCGACGTGGTTCACCCCTCCACTTT.

The V and J genes are TRBV29-1 and TRBJ1-1; D unresolved. V lost 3 bases and J lost 3, with 17 bases in between. Per the germline V gene, CDR1 is SQVTM and CDR2 is ANQGSEA. CDR3 size: 15 residues. In DNA form, the CDR3 reads TGCAGCGTTGATTTCCGGCGGAATCGGGACACTGAAGCTTTCTTT. This codes for CSVDFRRNRDTEAFF.

The chain combines TRBV9 with TRBJ1-5; D gene uncertain. The CDR3 is 13 residues long. Germline V gives CDR1 SGDLS, CDR2 YYNGEE. Deletions cut 3 bases from V and 0 bases from J, with 4 bases between. This CDR3 reads CASSANSNQPQHF. In DNA, the CDR3 is TGTGCCAGCAGCGCGAATAGCAATCAGCCCCAGCATTTT.

This clone was found once. The V call is TRBV5-5, the J call TRBJ2-7; the D gene could be TRBD1 or TRBD2 (5 bases each). Trimming took off 4 bases at V and 7 bases at J, with 12 bases between the two ends. CDR1 is SGHKS and CDR2 is YYEKEE in the germline V gene (reference sequence). The CDR3 loop spans 12 amino acids. CDR3 in amino acids: CASSQTGREQYF. CDR3 in DNA: TGTGCCAGCAGCCAAACGGGGCGGGAGCAGTACTTC.

This clone was seen just once. V and J are TRBV12-5 and TRBJ1-2, with D possibly TRBD1 on 5 matching bases. Trimming removed 2 bases at V and 5 bases at J, with 18 bases between. The CDR3 runs to 16 residues. CDR1 and CDR2 (germline): LGHNT, FRNRAP. The CDR3 loop reads CASGLIRDGERYGYTF. CDR3 nucleotides: TGTGCTAGTGGTTTGATACGGGACGGAGAAAGATATGGCTACACCTTC.

The gene calls are TRBV5-5 and TRBJ2-3, with unresolved D. The CDR3 contains 15 residues. Germline CDR1 reads SGHKS; CDR2 reads YYEKEE (reference sequence). With 6 bases removed from V and 0 bases from J, the gap between germline ends came to 14 bases. The CDR3 loop reads CASTSTASSTDTQYF. CDR3 nucleotides: TGTGCCAGCACTTCTACCGCCAGTAGCACAGATACGCAGTATTTT.

The rearrangement joins TRBV5-4 to TRBJ2-1; unclear D gene. Trimming took 10 bases from V and 3 from J, leaving 17 bases between them. CDR1 is SGHNT, CDR2 YYREEE, per germline (reference sequence). This CDR3 comprises 14 residues. CDR3 DNA: TGTGCCTTTAAACCCGGCGGAGTCTACAATGAGCAGTTCTTC. It yields the protein CAFKPGGVYNEQFF.

J is TRBJ1-1 and V is TRBV7-3; D unclear. The V and J ends lost 4 bases and 0 bases respectively, with 6 bases between them. Germline V CDR1 and CDR2: SGHTA, FQGTGA. There are 13 residues in the CDR3. The CDR3 DNA is TGTGCCAGCAGCTCTGAGATGAACACTGAAGCTTTCTTT. Its protein is CASSSEMNTEAFF. Full variable domain (missing parts from reference TRBV7-3 and TRBJ1-1): GAGVSQTPSNKVTEKGKYVELRCDPISGHTALYWYRQSLGQGPEFLIYFQGTGAADDSGLPNDRFFAVRPEGSVSTLKIQRTERGDSAVYLCASSSEMNTEAFFGQGTRLTVV.

V and J are TRBV5-4 and TRBJ1-5; no definite D call. Germline loops: CDR1 SGHNT, CDR2 YYREEE (reference sequence). V was trimmed by 2 bases and J by 0 bases, leaving 15 bases between them. CDR3 length: 17 residues. The CDR3 is CASSFGRAIISNQPQHF. CDR3 nucleotides: TGTGCCAGCAGCTTCGGGCGTGCGATTATTAGCAATCAGCCCCAGCATTTT. The variable domain in full, completed from reference TRBV5-4 and TRBJ1-5, reads ETGVTQSPTHLIKTRGQQVTLRCSSQSGHNTVSWYQQALGQGPQFIFQYYREEENGRGNFPPRFSGLQFPNYSSELNVNALELDDSALYLCASSFGRAIISNQPQHFGDGTRLSIL.

The J gene is TRBJ1-6, the V gene TRBV11-2, with 8 bases fitting TRBD1. This CDR3 contains 16 residues. Germline V gives CDR1 SGHAT, CDR2 FQNNGV. V gave up 5 bases and J gave up 10 bases; unmatched junction bases: 13. Written as DNA, the CDR3 is TGTGCCAGCAGCCATACTCCGGGACAGGCGAACTCACCCCTCCACTTT. Translation gives CASSHTPGQANSPLHF.